These 12 T cell receptor beta chains originate from one sample sequenced in a study of CD8 T cells in ankylosing spondylitis. TCRdb re-called the 5' RACE reads through MiXCR, storing one row per CDR3 protein. The sample includes 200,000 to 300,000 distinct CDR3 sequences, 20% to 30% of them seen just once. The source material was blood, either unsorted or a sorted T cell fraction (not recorded which). These receptors were taken from a male donor with ankylosing spondylitis or in good health (not recorded which).

The chain joins TRBV24-1 to TRBJ2-2, with D unclear. Trimming pared 5 bases from V and 0 bases from J, leaving 6 bases between. Germline V gene data show CDR1 as KGHDR and CDR2 as SFDVKD. This CDR3 region has 14 residues. The chain's CDR3 is CATSAHANTGELFF. The CDR3 DNA sequence: TGTGCCACCAGTGCCCACGCGAACACCGGGGAGCTGTTTTTT.

This clonotype appeared many times. The rearrangement links TRBV7-9 to TRBJ2-7; D remains ambiguous. This CDR3 spans 14 amino acids. Per the germline V gene, CDR1 is SEHNR and CDR2 is FQNEAQ (reference sequence). The V end was cut by 7 bases, the J end by 2 bases, with 15 bases between. CDR3 DNA sequence: TGTGCCAGCAACTCCGACGTACAGACCTACGAGCAGTACTTC. This sequence encodes CASNSDVQTYEQYF.

This clonotype has a count of ten or more. The rearrangement links TRBV29-1 to TRBJ2-7; TRBD1 aligns across 8 bases. This CDR3 is 14 amino acids long. Germline loops: CDR1 SQVTM, CDR2 ANQGSEA. V was clipped by 2 bases and J by 2 bases; unmatched bases: 5. The CDR3: CSVEYGTGAYEQYF. The DNA of the CDR3 is TGCAGCGTTGAATACGGGACAGGAGCCTACGAGCAGTACTTC.

The rearrangement links TRBV20-1 to TRBJ2-3; D may be TRBD1 (8 bases). The CDR3 covers 16 residues. Trimming stripped 5 bases from V and 0 bases from J, with 18 bases between. The germline CDR1 and CDR2 sequences are DFQATT and SNEGSKA (reference sequence). CDR3 nucleotides: TGCAGTGCTCCCCGGGGGGACAGGAAGAGCACAGATACGCAGTATTTT. Protein product: CSAPRGDRKSTDTQYF.

This clonotype was recorded a few times. The chain couples TRBV20-1 to TRBJ1-1; TRBD1 might be the D (6 bases). Germline-derived CDR1 and CDR2 are DFQATT and SNEGSKA (reference sequence). This CDR3 is built from 14 residues. The ends were cut back, 5 bases at V and 1 base at J, with 14 bases in the middle. CDR3 sequence: CSAALDRSNTEAFF. The CDR3 DNA follows: TGCAGTGCTGCTTTGGACAGATCGAACACTGAAGCTTTCTTT.

The sample holds many counts of this clonotype. This rearrangement joins TRBV4-1 to TRBJ2-5; D possibly corresponds to TRBD1 (6 bases). CDR1 is MGHRA, CDR2 YSYEKL, per germline. V lost 4 bases and J 4 bases, leaving 13 bases between the germline ends. The CDR3 has 14 amino acids. The CDR3, as DNA: TGCGCCAGCAGCCTAACAGGGAAGGTAGAGACCCAGTACTTC. It codes for CASSLTGKVETQYF.

The genes are TRBV20-1 and TRBJ2-3, with a weak D call TRBD1 (5 bases). The CDR3 is 13 residues long. Trimming cost V 3 bases and J 4 bases, with 11 bases left between them. Germline CDR1 is DFQATT and CDR2 is SNEGSKA (reference sequence). The CDR3 region has the DNA TGCAGTGCTAGGGACAAGCACCCAGATACGCAGTATTTT. Translating gives CSARDKHPDTQYF.

The sample holds a few counts of this clonotype. This rearrangement joins TRBV15 to TRBJ1-1; D is unclear. The CDR3 loop spans 15 amino acids. Germline lookup yields CDR1 LNHNV and CDR2 YYDKDF (reference sequence). V lost 5 bases to trimming and J lost 4 bases, with 17 bases between them. This CDR3 is CATSPLAAGGTEAFF. The DNA for the CDR3 is TGTGCCACCAGCCCCCTGGCTGCGGGTGGCACTGAAGCTTTCTTT.

This clonotype came up many times. The chain joins TRBV12-3 or TRBV12-4 to TRBJ1-2; 7 bases agree with TRBD1. V shed 5 bases, J shed 3 bases, and the junction held 9 bases outside the gene matches. The CDR3 has 15 amino acids. In DNA form, the CDR3 reads TGTGCCAGCAGTCCGGGGACAGCTCTCTACTATGGCTACACCTTC. As protein: CASSPGTALYYGYTF.

This clonotype was seen a few times. The chain recombines TRBV10-3 with TRBJ1-1; D unclear. Per germline, CDR1 ENHRY and CDR2 SYGVKD. This CDR3 is 14 amino acids long. V lost 6 bases and J 4 bases, leaving 15 bases between the germline ends. CDR3 protein: CAIRGVGAGTEAFF. The CDR3 DNA sequence: TGTGCCATCAGAGGTGTCGGTGCCGGCACTGAAGCTTTCTTT.

The gene calls are TRBV5-1 and TRBJ2-3; D is undetermined. This CDR3 has 12 amino acids. The germline V and J ends were trimmed by 5 bases and 4 bases, with 8 bases remaining between them. Germline V gene data show CDR1 as SGHRS and CDR2 as YFSETQ. CDR3 protein: CASRANSDTQYF. CDR3 sequence (DNA): TGCGCCAGCAGAGCGAACTCAGATACGCAGTATTTT.

This clonotype was found many times. V is TRBV20-1 and J is TRBJ2-1; 10 bases line up with TRBD1. V dropped 3 bases and J dropped 12; count of bases not matched to a gene: 23. Germline V gene lookup returns CDR1 DFQATT and CDR2 SNEGSKA (reference sequence). CDR3 length equals 18 residues. The DNA for the CDR3 is TGCAGTGCTAGGGGTCTTATGATGGGACAGGGGCCTTCTAATAGGCAGTTCTTC. This codes for CSARGLMMGQGPSNRQFF.